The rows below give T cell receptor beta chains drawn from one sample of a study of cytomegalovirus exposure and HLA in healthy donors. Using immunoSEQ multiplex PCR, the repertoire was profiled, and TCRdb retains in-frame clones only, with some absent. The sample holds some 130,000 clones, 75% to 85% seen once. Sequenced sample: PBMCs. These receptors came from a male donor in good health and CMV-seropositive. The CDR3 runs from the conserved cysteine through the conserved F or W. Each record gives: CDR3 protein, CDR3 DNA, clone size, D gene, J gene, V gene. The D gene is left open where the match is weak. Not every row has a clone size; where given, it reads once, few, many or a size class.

cdr3_aa: CAWSDTTVRDTQYF
cdr3_nt: TGTGCCTGGAGTGATACAACTGTGCGGGATACGCAGTATTTT
clone_size: .
d_call: .
j_call: TRBJ2-3
v_call: TRBV30

cdr3_aa: CASSLSTGMLTDTQYF
cdr3_nt: TGTGCCAGCAGTTTATCGACAGGGATGTTAACAGATACGCAGTATTTT
clone_size: once
d_call: TRBD1
j_call: TRBJ2-3
v_call: TRBV28

cdr3_aa: CASRQTGVSGNTIYF
cdr3_nt: TGTGCCAGCAGACAAACAGGCGTTTCTGGAAACACCATATATTTT
clone_size: once
d_call: .
j_call: TRBJ1-3
v_call: TRBV28

cdr3_aa: CASGRFSGQASYEQYF
cdr3_nt: TGTGCCAGCGGGCGTTTTTCGGGACAGGCTTCCTACGAGCAGTACTTC
clone_size: few
d_call: TRBD1
j_call: TRBJ2-7
v_call: TRBV28

cdr3_aa: CASSSPSGSLYQETQYF
cdr3_nt: TGTGCCAGCAGCTCCCCATCCGGGAGCCTGTACCAAGAGACCCAGTACTTC
clone_size: few
d_call: .
j_call: TRBJ2-5
v_call: TRBV7-8

cdr3_aa: CAWSLAGGNTEAFF
cdr3_nt: TGTGCCTGGAGTTTGGCGGGCGGGAACACTGAAGCTTTCTTT
clone_size: .
d_call: .
j_call: TRBJ1-1
v_call: TRBV30

cdr3_aa: CASSYSTALTREQYF
cdr3_nt: TGTGCCAGCAGTTACTCAACTGCCCTGACTCGCGAGCAGTACTTC
clone_size: .
d_call: .
j_call: TRBJ2-7
v_call: TRBV6-5

cdr3_aa: CASSSRGRSGNTIYF
cdr3_nt: TGCGCCAGCAGCTCCCGAGGTCGCTCTGGAAACACCATATATTTT
clone_size: once
d_call: .
j_call: TRBJ1-3
v_call: TRBV4-1

cdr3_aa: CASSLVGQGLYEQYF
cdr3_nt: TGTGCCAGCAGTTTGGTGGGACAGGGCCTTTACGAGCAGTACTTC
clone_size: once
d_call: TRBD1
j_call: TRBJ2-7
v_call: TRBV28

cdr3_aa: CASLLHVNNEQFF
cdr3_nt: TGTGCCAGTCTCTTACACGTCAACAATGAGCAGTTCTTC
clone_size: .
d_call: .
j_call: TRBJ2-1
v_call: TRBV5-8

cdr3_aa: CAWSVRLRDRVNEQYF
cdr3_nt: TGTGCCTGGAGTGTAAGACTCCGGGACAGGGTGAACGAGCAGTACTTC
clone_size: once
d_call: TRBD1
j_call: TRBJ2-7
v_call: TRBV30

cdr3_aa: CASRKMDSDSNQPQHF
cdr3_nt: TGTGCCAGCAGGAAGATGGACAGCGATAGCAATCAGCCCCAGCATTTT
clone_size: once
d_call: .
j_call: TRBJ1-5
v_call: TRBV2

cdr3_aa: CAWSTGGNQPQHF
cdr3_nt: TGTGCCTGGTCGACAGGGGGCAATCAGCCCCAGCATTTT
clone_size: .
d_call: TRBD1
j_call: TRBJ1-5
v_call: TRBV30

cdr3_aa: CASSQVEASGSGPNEQFF
cdr3_nt: TGCGCCAGCAGCCAAGTAGAGGCTAGCGGGAGTGGTCCCAATGAGCAGTTCTTC
clone_size: .
d_call: TRBD2
j_call: TRBJ2-1
v_call: TRBV4-3

cdr3_aa: CARSVDRISEAFF
cdr3_nt: TGTGCCAGAAGCGTCGACAGGATATCAGAAGCTTTCTTT
clone_size: .
d_call: .
j_call: TRBJ1-1
v_call: TRBV5-3

cdr3_aa: CASSRQGIWDNEQFF
cdr3_nt: TGCGCCAGCAGTCGACAGGGGATATGGGACAATGAGCAGTTCTTC
clone_size: .
d_call: TRBD1
j_call: TRBJ2-1
v_call: TRBV10-2

cdr3_aa: CASSLVGRAGELFF
cdr3_nt: TGTGCCAGCAGCTTAGTAGGCAGGGCCGGGGAGCTGTTTTTT
clone_size: .
d_call: .
j_call: TRBJ2-2
v_call: TRBV7-2

cdr3_aa: CAWSEERNEQFF
cdr3_nt: TGTGCCTGGAGTGAGGAGAGGAATGAGCAGTTCTTC
clone_size: .
d_call: .
j_call: TRBJ2-1
v_call: TRBV30

cdr3_aa: CASSEGGQGFEKLFF
cdr3_nt: TGTGCCAGCAGTGAAGGGGGACAGGGGTTTGAAAAACTGTTTTTT
clone_size: .
d_call: TRBD1
j_call: TRBJ1-4
v_call: TRBV2

cdr3_aa: CASSWTGQGTSNEKLFF
cdr3_nt: TGTGCCAGCAGCTGGACGGGACAGGGTACCTCTAATGAAAAACTGTTTTTT
clone_size: once
d_call: TRBD1
j_call: TRBJ1-4
v_call: TRBV5-4

cdr3_aa: CASSISGGRGSGELFF
cdr3_nt: TGTGCCAGTAGTATTTCGGGCGGGAGGGGGTCCGGGGAGCTGTTTTTT
clone_size: .
d_call: TRBD2
j_call: TRBJ2-2
v_call: TRBV19

cdr3_aa: CAWIPQHGTGGTF
cdr3_nt: TGTGCCTGGATCCCGCAACACGGGACAGGGGGTACCTTC
clone_size: .
d_call: TRBD1
j_call: TRBJ1-2
v_call: TRBV30

cdr3_aa: CASSLGLRPHEQYF
cdr3_nt: TGTGCCAGCAGTTTAGGACTCCGCCCCCACGAGCAGTACTTC
clone_size: .
d_call: .
j_call: TRBJ2-7
v_call: TRBV28

cdr3_aa: CASSQDPRGLHNEQFF
cdr3_nt: TGCGCCAGCAGCCAAGATCCGAGGGGGTTGCACAATGAGCAGTTCTTC
clone_size: .
d_call: .
j_call: TRBJ2-1
v_call: TRBV4-3

cdr3_aa: CASSFGSNQPQHF
cdr3_nt: TGTGCCAGCAGCTTCGGTAGCAATCAGCCCCAGCATTTT
clone_size: few
d_call: .
j_call: TRBJ1-5
v_call: TRBV11-2

cdr3_aa: CASNRAWGAYNEQFF
cdr3_nt: TGTGCCAGCAACCGAGCCTGGGGGGCCTACAATGAGCAGTTCTTC
clone_size: .
d_call: .
j_call: TRBJ2-1
v_call: TRBV2

cdr3_aa: CASSRASGGDETQYF
cdr3_nt: TGCGCCAGCAGCCGAGCGTCAGGGGGCGATGAGACCCAGTACTTC
clone_size: .
d_call: TRBD1
j_call: TRBJ2-5
v_call: TRBV4-3

cdr3_aa: CASSQDRTGSLTEAFF
cdr3_nt: TGCGCCAGCAGCCAGGACCGGACAGGGTCTCTCACTGAAGCTTTCTTT
clone_size: .
d_call: TRBD1
j_call: TRBJ1-1
v_call: TRBV4-3

cdr3_aa: CASNRQGDQPQHF
cdr3_nt: TGTGCCAGTAACCGCCAGGGGGATCAGCCCCAGCATTTT
clone_size: .
d_call: TRBD1
j_call: TRBJ1-5
v_call: TRBV19

cdr3_aa: CASSLWGGRAASGNEQFF
cdr3_nt: TGTGCCAGCAGTTTATGGGGCGGGAGGGCCGCTAGTGGCAATGAGCAGTTCTTC
clone_size: .
d_call: TRBD2
j_call: TRBJ2-1
v_call: TRBV27

cdr3_aa: CTSSDTGLARDEQYF
cdr3_nt: TGTACCAGCAGCGATACGGGACTAGCTAGGGACGAGCAGTACTTC
clone_size: .
d_call: TRBD2
j_call: TRBJ2-7
v_call: TRBV13

cdr3_aa: CASSFYGQGMNTEAFF
cdr3_nt: TGTGCCAGCAGCTTCTATGGTCAGGGCATGAACACTGAAGCTTTCTTT
clone_size: .
d_call: .
j_call: TRBJ1-1
v_call: TRBV7-8

cdr3_aa: CASRPIGGRVYEQYF
cdr3_nt: TGTGCCAGCAGACCGATAGGGGGACGTGTCTACGAGCAGTACTTC
clone_size: .
d_call: .
j_call: TRBJ2-7
v_call: TRBV6-7

cdr3_aa: CASTKFLLAGVGGELFF
cdr3_nt: TGTGCCAGCACCAAATTTCTACTAGCGGGAGTCGGGGGGGAGCTGTTTTTT
clone_size: .
d_call: TRBD2
j_call: TRBJ2-2
v_call: TRBV28

cdr3_aa: CASSIGAGGYIQYF
cdr3_nt: TGTGCCAGTAGTATAGGGGCAGGCGGGTACATTCAGTACTTC
clone_size: .
d_call: .
j_call: TRBJ2-4
v_call: TRBV19

cdr3_aa: CASSYRVTGELFF
cdr3_nt: TGTGCCAGTAGTTACAGGGTAACCGGGGAGCTGTTTTTT
clone_size: few
d_call: .
j_call: TRBJ2-2
v_call: TRBV19

cdr3_aa: CASNTLQGNYGYTF
cdr3_nt: TGTGCCAGCAATACCCTCCAGGGTAACTATGGCTACACCTTC
clone_size: .
d_call: .
j_call: TRBJ1-2
v_call: TRBV28

cdr3_aa: CASRGTGPNEKLFF
cdr3_nt: TGTGCCAGCAGGGGGACAGGACCTAATGAAAAACTGTTTTTT
clone_size: .
d_call: TRBD1
j_call: TRBJ1-4
v_call: TRBV2

cdr3_aa: CASSLEGGVEQYF
cdr3_nt: TGTGCCAGCAGCTTGGAAGGCGGTGTCGAGCAGTACTTC
clone_size: .
d_call: .
j_call: TRBJ2-7
v_call: TRBV5-4

cdr3_aa: CASSLDRVGVSYGYTF
cdr3_nt: TGTGCCAGCAGCTTAGACCGGGTAGGTGTTAGCTATGGCTACACCTTC
clone_size: .
d_call: .
j_call: TRBJ1-2
v_call: TRBV11-2

cdr3_aa: CASSHTSGSTYEQFF
cdr3_nt: TGTGCCAGCAGCCACACTAGCGGGAGTACGTATGAGCAGTTCTTC
clone_size: .
d_call: TRBD2
j_call: TRBJ2-1
v_call: TRBV7-8

cdr3_aa: CASSLSPREGGTEAFF
cdr3_nt: TGTGCCAGCAGCTTAAGCCCCAGGGAGGGAGGCACTGAAGCTTTCTTT
clone_size: .
d_call: .
j_call: TRBJ1-1
v_call: TRBV7-3

cdr3_aa: CASSSYSPGSNQPQHF
cdr3_nt: TGTGCCAGCTCATCCTATTCTCCGGGAAGCAATCAGCCCCAGCATTTT
clone_size: .
d_call: .
j_call: TRBJ1-5
v_call: TRBV18

cdr3_aa: CAWSVRVNEQFF
cdr3_nt: TGTGCCTGGAGTGTCCGGGTCAATGAGCAGTTCTTC
clone_size: .
d_call: .
j_call: TRBJ2-1
v_call: TRBV30